This T cell receptor (beta chain) came from a study of cytomegalovirus exposure and HLA in healthy donors. Notes on the study in general: Earlier findings revealed that most TCR beta V segments proved productive either about 90% or about 30% of the time. Later, an analysis showed that TCR beta chains associated with HLA were more clonally expanded than others that were equally common.

With respect to this clone: The antigen is not known.

The CDR3 contains 18 residues. The PCR ran on 60 Vbeta and 13 Jbeta primers. Clones were sequenced by immunoSEQ multiplex PCR, and TCRdb holds only the in-frame ones, with some missing. The sample yields roughly 120,000 clones, about 80% seen once. The rearrangement uses TRBV21-1 and TRBJ1-5; the table's TRBD1 call for D was not verified on the DNA. TRBV21-1 is shown as a pseudogene. What was sequenced was PBMCs. The clonotype was recovered from a woman aged 55 to 70 in good health and CMV-seropositive. In DNA, the CDR3 is TGTGCCAGCAGCAAAGGGGGCACCGATCGGGTAAGCAATCAGCCCCAGCATTTT. Translated, it gives CASSKGGTDRVSNQPQHF.